This T cell receptor (beta chain) stems from a study of cytomegalovirus exposure and HLA in healthy donors. Study findings and constraints: V- and J-gene trimming of TCR beta was linked (in a later analysis) to a missense DCLRE1C variant.

V lost 0 bases and J 2 bases, leaving 17 bases between the germline ends. Germline values: CDR1 SGHNT, CDR2 YYREEE (reference sequence). The length of the CDR3 is 17 residues. About this clone itself: The antigen remains unidentified.

The PCR had 60 Vbeta and 13 Jbeta primers. Measured with immunoSEQ multiplex PCR; TCRdb has only the in-frame clones, and not every one. The sample includes under 200,000 clones. The sequence was obtained from a man aged 25-45 years in good health and CMV-seronegative. Material: PBMCs. The chain has TRBV5-4 and TRBJ2-5, with D tentatively TRBD2 (7 bases). CDR3 in amino acids: CASSLGGGLSGQETQYF. The CDR3, as DNA: TGTGCCAGCAGCTTGGGGGGGGGCTTATCTGGACAAGAGACCCAGTACTTC.